The rows below give T cell receptor beta chains drawn from one sample of a study of blood T cell repertoires in COVID-19. TCRdb keeps only in-frame clones here, not all; method: immunoSEQ multiplex PCR. The data hold 88,000 or so clones, with 75% to 90% observed a single time. Input material: peripheral blood. These receptors came from a man in his fifties or sixties with acute or convalescent COVID-19. Both conserved end residues are part of each CDR3. Not all rows give a size; the values are once, few, many and, for expanded clones, a class.

CDR3: CASSSTGTSINEQFF; V: TRBV7-3; size: .; J: TRBJ2-1
CDR3: CASSEGNRVYEKLFF; V: TRBV2; size: few; J: TRBJ1-4
CDR3: CASSGTGGRETEAFF; V: TRBV9; size: .; J: TRBJ1-1
CDR3: CAIRDSGAGELFF; V: TRBV6-5; size: .; J: TRBJ2-2
CDR3: CASRQRDLSYNEQFF; V: TRBV6-6; size: once; J: TRBJ2-1
CDR3: CASSLPQGSGETQYF; V: TRBV28; size: .; J: TRBJ2-5
CDR3: CASRFSGQSNQPQHF; V: TRBV6-5; size: .; J: TRBJ1-5
CDR3: CASSSKQGPGELFF; V: TRBV27; size: .; J: TRBJ2-2
CDR3: CASSPRVNYEQYF; V: TRBV3-1/TRBV3-2; size: .; J: TRBJ2-7
CDR3: CAWREQGLYTEAFF; V: TRBV30; size: .; J: TRBJ1-1
CDR3: CASQGGTEAFF; V: TRBV5-4; size: .; J: TRBJ1-1
CDR3: CASRPQGSSGNTIYF; V: TRBV6-5; size: .; J: TRBJ1-3
CDR3: CASRGAGNNSPLHF; V: TRBV9; size: .; J: TRBJ1-6
CDR3: CASSLQMNTEAFF; V: TRBV27; size: .; J: TRBJ1-1
CDR3: CAWSNTGQETQYF; V: TRBV30; size: .; J: TRBJ2-5
CDR3: CASSWGRSDRAHGELFF; V: TRBV5-6; size: .; J: TRBJ2-2
CDR3: CASSLKGAGNTEAFF; V: TRBV5-1; size: .; J: TRBJ1-1
CDR3: CASSLRGEKLFF; V: TRBV11-2; size: .; J: TRBJ1-4
CDR3: CASSLVTGGSTDTQYF; V: TRBV28; size: .; J: TRBJ2-3
CDR3: CASSLASASLNEQFF; V: TRBV5-1; size: once; J: TRBJ2-1
CDR3: CASSSQAIMNTEAFF; V: TRBV3-1/TRBV3-2; size: .; J: TRBJ1-1
CDR3: CSVGTGYNEQFF; V: TRBV29-1; size: .; J: TRBJ2-1
CDR3: CASSPGTTSYNEQFF; V: TRBV11-3; size: .; J: TRBJ2-1
CDR3: CASSLGQGNYGYTF; V: TRBV11-2; size: .; J: TRBJ1-2
CDR3: CASSENSPLHF; V: TRBV5-1; size: few; J: TRBJ1-6
CDR3: CASSLESSGSEQFF; V: TRBV11-2; size: .; J: TRBJ2-1
CDR3: CASSQEHRGTDTQYF; V: TRBV4-1; size: .; J: TRBJ2-3
CDR3: CAIMTLTGNEQYF; V: TRBV10-3; size: .; J: TRBJ2-7
CDR3: CASSLRGNPGELFF; V: TRBV5-1; size: .; J: TRBJ2-2
CDR3: CASSFSGTGELFF; V: TRBV27; size: .; J: TRBJ2-2
CDR3: CASSLGPGNTEAFF; V: TRBV5-1; size: .; J: TRBJ1-1
CDR3: CASSSRAGINGYTF; V: TRBV7-2; size: .; J: TRBJ1-2
CDR3: CASSFSGTSVNTGELFF; V: TRBV11-3; size: .; J: TRBJ2-2
CDR3: CASSTQGANYGYTF; V: TRBV27; size: many; J: TRBJ1-2
CDR3: CASSLPTGSHEQYF; V: TRBV5-6; size: .; J: TRBJ2-7